Shown below are 28 T cell receptor beta chains from a single sample sequenced in a study of chemoradiotherapy in HPV16-positive cancers. Data came from immunoSEQ multiplex PCR; TCRdb stores just in-frame clones and leaves some out. The sample carries fewer than 4,500 clones, over 75% recorded once. Source: tumor tissue, taken from a patient who underwent chemoradiotherapy. Every receptor here comes from a human donor with HPV-associated anogenital cancer.

The chain recombines TRBV7-6 with TRBJ1-1, with 8 bases aligning to TRBD1. The ends lost 5 bases at V and 4 bases at J; junction bases unmatched: 9. Germline V gene lookup returns CDR1 SGHVS and CDR2 FNYEAQ. CDR3 size: 15 residues. Written as DNA, the CDR3 is TGTGCCAGCAGCCTGACAGGGGAAGTTGGCACTGAAGCTTTCTTT. Translated, it gives CASSLTGEVGTEAFF.

The chain is built from TRBV7-2 and TRBJ1-6; D not resolved. V was shortened by 3 bases and J by 6 bases, with 12 bases between the two germline ends. There are 15 residues in the CDR3. The V gene's germline CDR1 is SGHTA and CDR2 FQGNSA. The CDR3 bases are TGTGCCAGCAGCTTCTGGGTCGGCCCTAATTCACCCCTCCACTTT. As protein: CASSFWVGPNSPLHF.

The chain combines TRBV6-1 with TRBJ2-7; no clear D gene. The CDR3 contains 11 residues. V shed 5 bases and J shed 3 bases, with 5 bases lying between them. The germline V gene has CDR1 MNHNS and CDR2 SASEGT. CDR3 residues: CASSYNYEQYF. The CDR3 coding sequence is TGTGCCAGCAGTTATAACTACGAGCAGTACTTC.

The chain employs TRBV6-1 and TRBJ1-2, with 7 positions matching TRBD1. With V trimmed by 4 bases and J by 4 bases, 12 bases remained unmatched. The CDR3 spans 16 residues. The V gene's germline CDR1 is MNHNS and CDR2 SASEGT. CDR3 loop: CASSGGGGQLLYGYTF. The CDR3 nucleotides are TGTGCCAGCAGTGGAGGGGGGGGACAGTTACTCTATGGCTACACCTTC.

Only one count was recorded for this clone. The rearrangement uses TRBV7-8 and TRBJ2-7, with D maybe TRBD2 (5 bases). The germline gives CDR1 SGHVS, CDR2 FQNEAQ. CDR3 length: 14 amino acids. V lost 5 bases to trimming and J lost 6 bases, with 17 bases between them. The CDR3 is CASSPFVGRSEQYF. CDR3 DNA sequence: TGTGCCAGCAGCCCGTTCGTTGGGAGATCCGAGCAGTACTTC.

The chain couples TRBV2 to TRBJ2-7; D is ambiguous. V dropped 6 bases and J dropped 1 base, with 13 bases sitting between them. Germline loops: CDR1 SNHLY, CDR2 FYNNEI. This CDR3 region has 14 residues. The CDR3 DNA is TGTGCCAGCAGGCTGACTTCGACTTCCTACGAGCAGTACTTC. It specifies CASRLTSTSYEQYF.

The chain links TRBV19 to TRBJ1-3, with a weak D call TRBD1 (6 bases). From germline, CDR1 is LNHDA and CDR2 SQIVND (reference sequence). This CDR3 has 15 residues. V lost 5 bases to trimming and J lost 0 bases, with 11 bases between them. The CDR3: CASSDLQGSGNTIYF. Here the CDR3 DNA reads TGTGCCAGTAGTGACCTACAGGGCTCTGGAAACACCATATATTTT. The entire variable domain, with the rest obtained from reference TRBV19 and TRBJ1-3, is as follows: DGGITQSPKYLFRKEGQNVTLSCEQNLNHDAMYWYRQDPGQGLRLIYYSQIVNDFQKGDIAEGYSVSREKKESFPLTVTSAQKNPTAFYLCASSDLQGSGNTIYFGEGSWLTVV.

The chain couples TRBV2 to TRBJ2-7; D is unresolved. This CDR3 comprises 14 residues. Trimming stripped 5 bases from V and 0 bases from J, with 11 bases between. Germline V gives CDR1 SNHLY, CDR2 FYNNEI. The CDR3 loop reads CASSSDQSSYEQYF. For the CDR3, the DNA is TGTGCCAGCAGTAGCGACCAGAGCTCCTACGAGCAGTACTTC. The full variable domain, rest sourced from reference TRBV2 and TRBJ2-7, is EPEVTQTPSHQVTQMGQEVILRCVPISNHLYFYWYRQILGQKVEFLVSFYNNEISEKSEIFDDQFSVERPDGSNFTLKIRSTKLEDSAMYFCASSSDQSSYEQYFGPGTRLTVT.

This sequence joins TRBV6-1 and TRBJ2-7; TRBD2 agrees at 9 bases. This CDR3 spans 13 amino acids. From germline, CDR1 is MNHNS and CDR2 SASEGT. V was clipped by 7 bases and J by 6 bases; unmatched bases: 7. CDR3 loop: CASTSGMLSEQYF. CDR3 bases: TGTGCCAGCACTAGCGGGATGTTATCCGAGCAGTACTTC.

This clone appeared a few times. The rearrangement joins TRBV27 to TRBJ1-1; 8 bases agree with TRBD1. The germline gives CDR1 MNHEY, CDR2 SMNVEV (reference sequence). V lost 1 base, J lost 6 bases, and 7 bases stayed unmatched. The CDR3 length is 15 residues. The CDR3 coding sequence is TGTGCCAGCAGTTTATACCCAGGGGGCTTGGCTGAAGCTTTCTTT. This gives the protein CASSLYPGGLAEAFF.

The rearrangement joins TRBV10-3 to TRBJ2-5, with TRBD2 as a possible D gene (6 bases). V was clipped by 2 bases and J by 7 bases, with 14 bases between them. CDR3 size: 14 residues. In germline, CDR1 is ENHRY, CDR2 SYGVKD. DNA of the CDR3: TGTGCCATCAGTGAGGCCCGGGACTCGCGGACCCAGTACTTC. Its protein is CAISEARDSRTQYF.

The chain joins TRBV9 to TRBJ1-1, with 7 bases fitting TRBD1. V dropped 3 bases and J dropped 5; count of bases not matched to a gene: 7. The CDR3 is made up of 14 amino acids. Germline V gene data show CDR1 as SGDLS and CDR2 as YYNGEE. The CDR3 coding sequence is TGTGCCAGCAGCGCAAACAGGGGCGGGACTGAAGCTTTCTTT. It is translated as CASSANRGGTEAFF.

V and J are TRBV5-1 and TRBJ2-3; D is uncertain. There are 15 residues in the CDR3. V lost 0 bases to trimming and J lost 2 bases, with 10 bases between them. The germline CDR1 and CDR2 sequences are SGHRS and YFSETQ. CDR3 DNA sequence: TGCGCCAGCAGCTTGGAGGGCCCCTTCACAGATACGCAGTATTTT. This translates into CASSLEGPFTDTQYF.

This clone was counted between two and nine times. V is TRBV6-5 and J is TRBJ2-5; weak D call: TRBD2 (6 bases). This CDR3 is built from 16 residues. Trimming took 0 bases from V and 5 from J, leaving 16 bases between them. Germline V gene sequence: CDR1 MNHEY, CDR2 SVGAGI. CDR3 DNA sequence: TGTGCCAGCAGTTACTCGTTTGGGGAACGGGGGGAGACCCAGTACTTC. Encoded protein: CASSYSFGERGETQYF.

CDR3 sequence reads: CASSQSGGVWEKLFF. In nucleotides, the CDR3 is TGTGCCAGCAGCCAATCAGGGGGGGTCTGGGAAAAACTGTTTTTT. The chain couples TRBV28 to TRBJ1-4; 7 nucleotides align to TRBD1. Germline V CDR1 and CDR2: MDHEN, SYDVKM. This CDR3 is built from 15 residues. V trimming: 6 bases; J trimming: 8 bases; junction bases outside the gene matches: 12.

This chain joins TRBV5-4 and TRBJ1-3; TRBD1 matches at 8 bases. Germline lookup yields CDR1 SGHNT and CDR2 YYREEE (reference sequence). Trimming cost V 4 bases and J 6 bases; bases outside gene matches: 6. The CDR3 covers 14 residues. This chain's CDR3 is CASSPGQGLNTIYF. DNA of the CDR3: TGTGCCAGCAGCCCCGGACAGGGTTTAAACACCATATATTTT. Full variable domain (rest looked up from reference TRBV5-4 and TRBJ1-3): ETGVTQSPTHLIKTRGQQVTLRCSSQSGHNTVSWYQQALGQGPQFIFQYYREEENGRGNFPPRFSGLQFPNYSSELNVNALELDDSALYLCASSPGQGLNTIYFGEGSWLTVV.

This clone has a single count. The V and J genes are TRBV7-3 and TRBJ2-1; TRBD2 is a possible D gene (5 bases). The germline V and J ends were trimmed by 5 bases and 5 bases, with 13 bases remaining between them. Germline loops: CDR1 SGHTA, CDR2 FQGTGA. There are 14 residues in the CDR3. In DNA form, the CDR3 reads TGTGCCAGCAGCCCTACCCACGGGGACAATGAGCAGTTCTTC. This codes for CASSPTHGDNEQFF. The variable domain in full, completed from reference TRBV7-3 and TRBJ2-1, reads GAGVSQTPSNKVTEKGKYVELRCDPISGHTALYWYRQSLGQGPEFLIYFQGTGAADDSGLPNDRFFAVRPEGSVSTLKIQRTERGDSAVYLCASSPTHGDNEQFFGPGTRLTVL.

This clone has a handful of counts. V is TRBV7-3 and J is TRBJ2-3; 7 nucleotides match TRBD2. With 1 base clipped from V and 2 bases from J, the junction kept 9 bases outside the gene matches. Germline V gives CDR1 SGHTA, CDR2 FQGTGA. The CDR3 is 17 amino acids. The CDR3 DNA follows: TGTGCCAGCAGCTTAAGGGCGGGGAGGGGATTCACAGATACGCAGTATTTT. Protein sequence: CASSLRAGRGFTDTQYF. The full variable domain, rest sourced from reference TRBV7-3 and TRBJ2-3, is GAGVSQTPSNKVTEKGKYVELRCDPISGHTALYWYRQSLGQGPEFLIYFQGTGAADDSGLPNDRFFAVRPEGSVSTLKIQRTERGDSAVYLCASSLRAGRGFTDTQYFGPGTRLTVL.

In DNA form, the CDR3 reads TGTGCCAGCAGCTTAGGCGAGGGAGACCTAGAGACCCAGTACTTC. Its protein product is CASSLGEGDLETQYF. The chain joins TRBV7-9 to TRBJ2-5; the D gene is possibly TRBD2 (5 bases). Deletions cut 1 base from V and 4 bases from J, with 13 bases between. This CDR3 has 15 residues. Germline CDR1 SEHNR, CDR2 FQNEAQ (reference sequence).

The CDR3 sequence: CASSVTGGASNQPQHF. CDR3 nucleotide sequence: TGTGCCAGCAGCGTGACAGGGGGCGCGAGCAATCAGCCCCAGCATTTT. The rearrangement uses TRBV7-8 and TRBJ1-5, with TRBD1 matching 10 bases. The CDR3 consists of 16 residues. Trimming took 5 bases from V and 1 from J; bases not matched to a gene: 5. Germline V gene sequence: CDR1 SGHVS, CDR2 FQNEAQ.

This clone was recorded a few times. The chain is built from TRBV6-5 and TRBJ1-6; 9 bases agree with TRBD1. The V and J ends lost 6 bases and 9 bases, in that order; junction bases with no gene match: 3. CDR3 length: 13 amino acids. CDR1 is MNHEY, CDR2 SVGAGI, per germline. The CDR3 spells CASRKQGASPLHF. The CDR3, as DNA: TGTGCCAGCAGGAAACAGGGGGCTTCACCCCTCCACTTT.

This chain uses TRBV6-6 with TRBJ2-7, with TRBD1 as a possible D gene (5 bases). Trimming shortened V by 0 bases and J by 0 bases, and 6 bases separated the two germline ends. The CDR3 is 14 residues long. Germline CDR1 is MNHNY and CDR2 is SVGAGI (reference sequence). The DNA of the CDR3 is TGTGCCAGCAGTTACTCGGACAACTCCTACGAGCAGTACTTC. Its protein product is CASSYSDNSYEQYF.

The chain is built from TRBV28 and TRBJ2-2; no reliable D call. Germline V gene sequence: CDR1 MDHEN, CDR2 SYDVKM. The CDR3 is made up of 13 amino acids. V was cut by 3 bases and J by 7 bases, with 9 bases left in between. In DNA, the CDR3 is TGTGCCAGCAGTTTCAGTAACCTCGGGGAGCTGTTTTTT. Its translation: CASSFSNLGELFF. Drawing the rest from reference TRBV28 and TRBJ2-2, the complete variable domain is DVKVTQSSRYLVKRTGEKVFLECVQDMDHENMFWYRQDPGLGLRLIYFSYDVKMKEKGDIPEGYSVSREKKERFSLILESASTNQTSMYLCASSFSNLGELFFGEGSRLTVL.

This chain links TRBV30 with TRBJ2-3; no definite D call. The V gene's germline CDR1 is GTSNPN and CDR2 SVGIG (reference sequence). The V gene lost 3 bases and the J gene lost 5 bases, with 12 bases spanning the gap. This CDR3 spans 13 amino acids. The CDR3 sequence is CAWSGNARDTQYF. In DNA, the CDR3 is TGTGCCTGGAGCGGTAACGCCAGAGATACGCAGTATTTT.

The chain is built from TRBV7-2 and TRBJ1-2; D ambiguous. The V end lost 5 bases, the J end lost 8 bases, and 12 bases lay between the germline ends. The germline V gene has CDR1 SGHTA and CDR2 FQGNSA. The CDR3 contains 12 residues. The CDR3 DNA follows: TGTGCCAGCAGCCCCGACGGGAACGGCTACACCTTC. Translating gives CASSPDGNGYTF.

The chain is built from TRBV25-1 and TRBJ2-5; D might be TRBD1 (6 bases). V was pared by 0 bases and J by 5 bases, with 19 bases between. The CDR3 extends over 17 amino acids. The germline gives CDR1 MGHDK, CDR2 SYGVNS. CDR3 nucleotide sequence: TGTGCCAGCAGTGAATATTGGGGAACAGGGTCGTCGGAGACCCAGTACTTC. Its translation is CASSEYWGTGSSETQYF.

The gene calls are TRBV19 and TRBJ1-1; D is ambiguous. Germline V gene lookup returns CDR1 LNHDA and CDR2 SQIVND (reference sequence). Trimming took off 5 bases at V and 1 base at J, with 11 bases between the two ends. The length of the CDR3 is 14 residues. CDR3 residues: CASSLRISNTEAFF. CDR3 nucleotide sequence: TGTGCCAGTAGTCTCCGAATATCGAACACTGAAGCTTTCTTT.

This chain joins TRBV5-6 and TRBJ2-7; no clear D. The CDR3 spans 17 residues. Trimming cost V 4 bases and J 2 bases, with 22 bases left between them. The germline V gene encodes CDR1 SGHDT and CDR2 YYEEEE. The DNA for the CDR3 is TGTGCCAGCAGCCCCGCCGCAGGTCCGTTCGGACCCTACGAGCAGTACTTC. Translated, it gives CASSPAAGPFGPYEQYF.